Below, one T cell receptor (beta chain) is given with its context. Arm-PCR with iRepertoire HTBI primers amplified the CDR3 regions for these TCR beta libraries. TCRdb recomputed calls from the multiplex PCR reads with MiXCR, one row per CDR3 protein. The repertoire has about 330,000 distinct CDR3 sequences, 16% of them found once; the top ten carry just over 20%. Time point noted: newly diagnosed GD, antithyroid drugs for less than 3 months. PBMC RNA was the source of the TCR library. This specimen belongs to a study of regulatory T cells in long-lasting Graves disease. Overall study: Less than 3 months of antithyroid drugs had been taken by newly diagnosed Graves' patients.

V dropped 0 bases and J dropped 0; count of bases not matched to a gene: 3. CDR1 SGDLS and CDR2 YYNGEE come from the germline V gene. CDR3 length equals 16 residues. These same records also appear under a second study, on T cells in Graves' hyperthyroidism and ophthalmopathy.

The origin of this receptor is a woman aged 18-30 years with Graves disease. The chain combines TRBV9 with TRBJ2-1, with 7 bases fitting TRBD1. Sequenced here: peripheral blood mononuclear cells (PBMCs), sampled at new diagnosis, from a patient treated with antithyroid drugs. The CDR3 here is CASSVEAGGSYNEQFF. The CDR3 coding sequence is TGTGCCAGCAGCGTAGAGGCAGGGGGCTCCTACAATGAGCAGTTCTTC.